The 30 T cell receptor beta chains presented below share a single source sample, sequenced in a study of PD-1 blockade in classical Hodgkin lymphoma (dated by TCRdb to 2020 to 2021). The library was generated by the immunoSEQ multiplex PCR assay. What TCRdb holds here is the immuneACCESS table cut down to in-frame rearrangements. Part of the clones is not present; checked against another copy, under half of the missing clones reflect an unresolved V gene, and the others are unexplained. This sample gives approximately 59,000 clones in total; roughly 90% of them show up just once. Roughly a tenth of the sample goes to the ten largest clones. The intended sense of this specimen's time point label: cycle 2 day 1 (C2D1) of nivolumab. Every trial patient had relapsed after autologous stem cell transplantation, and cohorts A, B and C differed in prior brentuximab vedotin exposure. Material: peripheral blood mononuclear cells (PBMCs), obtained before the second cycle of nivolumab. Source of these receptors: a human donor with classical Hodgkin lymphoma.

Comments on this clone: Other DNA sequences in this specimen translate into the identical CDR3. The chain has TRBV27 and TRBJ1-6; 7 nucleotides agree with TRBD1. Germline values: CDR1 MNHEY, CDR2 SMNVEV (reference sequence). J gave up 7 bases and V 6 bases, and 6 bases lay outside the gene matches. The CDR3 consists of 14 residues. The CDR3 DNA sequence: TGTGCCAGCAGCCCCGGGACAGCGAATTCACCCCTCCACTTT. Encoded protein: CASSPGTANSPLHF.

The V and J genes are TRBV7-8 and TRBJ2-4; TRBD1 aligns across 9 bases. Germline values: CDR1 SGHVS, CDR2 FQNEAQ. This CDR3 comprises 18 residues. The V segment lost 1 base and the J segment 7 bases; nucleotides outside the gene matches: 14. The CDR3 DNA reads TGTGCCAGCAGCTTAGGAGCCGGGACAGGGTTAATTTTTAACATTCAGTACTTC. Translation gives CASSLGAGTGLIFNIQYF.

This sequence joins TRBV19 and TRBJ1-1; TRBD1 agrees at 10 bases. Trimming removed 4 bases from V and 1 base from J; junction bases left unmatched: 15. This CDR3 spans 19 amino acids. Germline V gene sequence: CDR1 LNHDA, CDR2 SQIVND (reference sequence). CDR3 sequence (DNA): TGTGCCAGTAGTAGCCCCTCCCCGACAGGGGGCATATGGAACACTGAAGCTTTCTTT. Amino acids: CASSSPSPTGGIWNTEAFF.

The chain links TRBV30 to TRBJ2-7; D not certain. Germline assignment: CDR1 GTSNPN and CDR2 SVGIG (reference sequence). The CDR3 consists of 14 residues. Trimming left V 0 bases short and J 3 bases short, with 12 bases between. CDR3 coding DNA: TGTGCCTGGAGTGTCTTCCCAGCCGACTACGAGCAGTACTTC. Translation gives CAWSVFPADYEQYF.

The chain has TRBV28 and TRBJ1-1; possibly TRBD1 for D (5 bases). Trimming cost V 6 bases and J 4 bases, with 12 bases left between them. The CDR3 length is 13 residues. The V gene's germline CDR1 is MDHEN and CDR2 SYDVKM. DNA of the CDR3: TGTGCCAGCAGCCAGGGATGGGGCACTGAAGCTTTCTTT. The encoded protein is CASSQGWGTEAFF.

The chain links TRBV5-1 to TRBJ1-1; a possible D gene is TRBD1 (5 bases). Trimming stripped 1 base from V and 2 bases from J, with 12 bases between. The CDR3 consists of 15 residues. Germline loops: CDR1 SGHRS, CDR2 YFSETQ. CDR3 in amino acids: CASSLSLRDNTEAFF. The CDR3 nucleotides read TGCGCCAGCAGCTTGTCACTGCGGGACAACACTGAAGCTTTCTTT.

The chain combines TRBV9 with TRBJ2-3; 10 nucleotides agree with TRBD2. The germline V gene has CDR1 SGDLS and CDR2 YYNGEE. V lost 0 bases, J lost 6 bases, and 4 bases stayed unmatched. This CDR3 spans 15 amino acids. The CDR3 sequence: CASSVAAGGIDTQYF. The CDR3 coding sequence is TGTGCCAGCAGCGTAGCAGCGGGAGGGATTGATACGCAGTATTTT. Full variable domain (rest looked up from reference TRBV9 and TRBJ2-3): DSGVTQTPKHLITATGQRVTLRCSPRSGDLSVYWYQQSLDQGLQFLIQYYNGEERAKGNILERFSAQQFPDLHSELNLSSLELGDSALYFCASSVAAGGIDTQYFGPGTRLTVL.

The genes are TRBV11-2 and TRBJ2-2; D possibly corresponds to TRBD1 (6 bases). V dropped 5 bases and J dropped 3 bases, with 16 bases sitting between them. Germline V gene sequence: CDR1 SGHAT, CDR2 FQNNGV. The CDR3 spans 16 residues. Written as DNA, the CDR3 is TGTGCCAGCAGCCTAAGGACAGCTACCGACACCGGGGAGCTGTTTTTT. It encodes CASSLRTATDTGELFF.

The CDR3 DNA reads as TGTGCCAGCACCATCAAAACAGGGCTGGACGAGCAGTACTTC. This gives the protein CASTIKTGLDEQYF. This chain connects TRBV7-2 to TRBJ2-7; D perhaps matches TRBD1 (6 bases). Trimming removed 7 bases at V and 5 bases at J, with 18 bases between. CDR1 and CDR2 from the germline V gene are SGHTA and FQGNSA. This CDR3 has 14 residues.

V usage is TRBV6-5 and J usage is TRBJ1-2; no definite D call. CDR1 and CDR2 (germline): MNHEY, SVGAGI. V was cut by 4 bases and J by 1 base, with 13 bases left in between. CDR3 length: 15 residues. The CDR3 is CASSSPRTDNYGYTF. For the CDR3, the DNA is TGTGCCAGCAGTTCCCCCCGGACGGATAACTATGGCTACACCTTC.

V usage is TRBV6-5 and J usage is TRBJ2-7; D is tentatively TRBD1 or TRBD2 (5 bases each). CDR1 and CDR2 (germline): MNHEY, SVGAGI. Deletions cut 5 bases from V and 1 base from J, with 9 bases between. The CDR3 covers 13 residues. DNA of the CDR3: TGTGCCAGCAGTCTGGGGGTTTCCTACGAGCAGTACTTC. It encodes CASSLGVSYEQYF.

The genes are TRBV2 and TRBJ1-1, with D possibly TRBD1 on 6 matching bases. The CDR3 covers 15 residues. V shed 0 bases and J shed 1 base, with 9 bases lying between them. Germline V gene data show CDR1 as SNHLY and CDR2 as FYNNEI. In nucleotides, the CDR3 is TGTGCCAGCAGTGAAGCACCCAGGGGGAACACTGAAGCTTTCTTT. Translation: CASSEAPRGNTEAFF.

CDR3 in amino acids: CASIRGHEQYF. In DNA form, the CDR3 reads TGTGCCAGCATCCGGGGCCACGAGCAGTACTTC. The chain combines TRBV27 with TRBJ2-7, with D possibly being TRBD1 or TRBD2 (5 bases each). Germline V gives CDR1 MNHEY, CDR2 SMNVEV (reference sequence). CDR3 length: 11 amino acids. Trimming removed 7 bases from V and 5 bases from J, with 9 bases in between.

This clone was counted a single time. V is TRBV18 and J is TRBJ1-4; 9 nucleotides align to TRBD1. V shed 0 bases and J 6 bases; nucleotides not matched to a gene: 2. Germline V gene sequence: CDR1 KGHSH, CDR2 LQKENI. The CDR3 extends over 15 amino acids. The CDR3 DNA reads TGTGCCAGCTCACCACCGGGACAGGGTTATGAAAAACTGTTTTTT. Translation: CASSPPGQGYEKLFF.

The rearrangement joins TRBV7-8 to TRBJ2-7; no firm D call. Germline CDR1 reads SGHVS; CDR2 reads FQNEAQ. Trimming took 5 bases from V and 3 from J, leaving 5 bases between them. The CDR3 extends over 11 amino acids. CDR3 coding DNA: TGTGCCAGCAGCCCAGACTACGAGCAGTACTTC. Translating gives CASSPDYEQYF.

This chain connects TRBV11-2 to TRBJ2-7; TRBD2 matches at 10 bases. The CDR3 runs 15 residues. The J segment lost 7 bases and the V segment lost 2 bases, leaving 8 bases of the junction unmatched. CDR1 is SGHAT, CDR2 FQNNGV, per germline. Written as DNA, the CDR3 is TGTGCCAGCAGCTTAACTAGCGGGGCTTTTCGTGAGCAGTACTTC. It codes for CASSLTSGAFREQYF.

CDR3 sequence reads: CASSQDRSTGPNEKLFF. CDR3 bases: TGTGCCAGCAGCCAAGATCGCTCGACAGGACCTAATGAAAAACTGTTTTTT. The chain joins TRBV14 to TRBJ1-4; perhaps TRBD1 as D (6 bases). Trimming shortened V by 0 bases and J by 3 bases, and 14 bases separated the two germline ends. Germline-derived CDR1 and CDR2 are SGHDN and FVKESK. The CDR3 extends over 17 amino acids.

V and J are TRBV7-2 and TRBJ2-3; 11 bases align to TRBD2. Germline lookup yields CDR1 SGHTA and CDR2 FQGNSA. J was trimmed by 0 bases and V by 1 base; bases with no gene match: 0. CDR3 length equals 16 residues. The CDR3 loop is CASSLGTSGSTDTQYF. Here the CDR3 DNA reads TGTGCCAGCAGCTTAGGGACTAGCGGGAGCACAGATACGCAGTATTTT.

The rearrangement uses TRBV7-3 and TRBJ2-7; perhaps TRBD1 as D (6 bases). Per germline, CDR1 SGHTA and CDR2 FQGTGA. This CDR3 is built from 16 residues. The V and J ends lost 1 base and 0 bases respectively, with 13 bases between them. Here the CDR3 DNA reads TGTGCCAGCAGCTTAAATGGGGGCTTGGGCTCCTACGAGCAGTACTTC. This encodes CASSLNGGLGSYEQYF.

The J gene is TRBJ2-6, the V gene TRBV19; 9 nucleotides match TRBD1. The trim removed 5 bases at V and 0 bases at J, leaving 14 bases unmatched. The germline V gene has CDR1 LNHDA and CDR2 SQIVND (reference sequence). The CDR3 contains 20 residues. CDR3 region: CASSRHSRGTGISGANVLTF. CDR3 in DNA: TGTGCCAGTAGTCGACACTCCCGTGGGACAGGGATCTCTGGGGCCAACGTCCTGACTTTC. The complete variable domain, with remaining parts taken from reference TRBV19 and TRBJ2-6, reads DGGITQSPKYLFRKEGQNVTLSCEQNLNHDAMYWYRQDPGQGLRLIYYSQIVNDFQKGDIAEGYSVSREKKESFPLTVTSAQKNPTAFYLCASSRHSRGTGISGANVLTFGAGSRLTVL.

This sequence joins TRBV5-1 and TRBJ2-5; the D is unclear. The CDR3 totals 14 residues. Trimming shortened V by 1 base and J by 2 bases, and 9 bases separated the two germline ends. Germline assignment: CDR1 SGHRS and CDR2 YFSETQ. The DNA of the CDR3 is TGCGCCAGCAGCTTGTTAGCTCTTCAAGAGACCCAGTACTTC. It yields the protein CASSLLALQETQYF.

The chain employs TRBV28 and TRBJ1-2, with D perhaps matching TRBD1 (5 bases). The CDR3 is 11 residues long. The V and J ends lost 8 bases and 5 bases respectively, with 9 bases between them. Germline V lookup: CDR1 MDHEN, CDR2 SYDVKM. Written as DNA, the CDR3 is TGTGCCAGCGGGGCACCGTATGGCTACACCTTC. Translated, it gives CASGAPYGYTF.

V and J are TRBV18 and TRBJ2-7; the D is unclear. Germline V gene lookup returns CDR1 KGHSH and CDR2 LQKENI. V was clipped by 6 bases and J by 0 bases, with 6 bases between them. This CDR3 comprises 12 residues. For the CDR3, the DNA is TGTGCCAGCTCGCCGAGCTCCTACGAGCAGTACTTC. It yields the protein CASSPSSYEQYF.

This chain connects TRBV7-9 to TRBJ1-2; no firm D call. This CDR3 comprises 13 residues. Germline values: CDR1 SEHNR, CDR2 FQNEAQ (reference sequence). The V end was cut by 5 bases, the J end by 8 bases, with 15 bases between. CDR3: CASSPDLPGGYTF. In DNA form, the CDR3 reads TGTGCCAGCAGCCCGGACCTACCGGGGGGCTACACCTTC. The whole variable domain, filled in from reference TRBV7-9 and TRBJ1-2, reads DTGVSQNPRHKITKRGQNVTFRCDPISEHNRLYWYRQTLGQGPEFLTYFQNEAQLEKSRLLSDRFSAERPKGSFSTLEIQRTEQGDSAMYLCASSPDLPGGYTFGSGTRLTVV.

This chain connects TRBV7-3 to TRBJ2-6, with D possibly called TRBD1 or TRBD2 (5 bases each). Germline CDR1 SGHTA, CDR2 FQGTGA. This CDR3 is 18 amino acids long. The ends were cut back, 1 base at V and 0 bases at J, with 13 bases in the middle. The CDR3 protein is CASSLMGPPSSGANVLTF. The CDR3, as DNA: TGTGCCAGCAGCTTAATGGGACCGCCGAGCTCTGGGGCCAACGTCCTGACTTTC.

This chain's CDR3 is CASSLGGGWYEQYF. The CDR3 DNA follows: TGTGCCAGCAGCTTGGGAGGGGGTTGGTACGAGCAGTACTTC. The chain links TRBV11-2 to TRBJ2-7; D may be TRBD2 (7 bases). The CDR3 consists of 14 residues. V was trimmed by 3 bases and J by 4 bases, leaving 13 bases between them. Germline CDR1 is SGHAT and CDR2 is FQNNGV.

This chain links TRBV5-4 with TRBJ2-7, with 8 bases fitting TRBD1. CDR1 SGHNT and CDR2 YYREEE come from the germline V gene (reference sequence). This CDR3 comprises 14 residues. J gave up 3 bases and V 4 bases, and 6 bases lay outside the gene matches. CDR3 DNA sequence: TGTGCCAGCAGCCCCGGGACAGGCCACTACGAGCAGTACTTC. This codes for CASSPGTGHYEQYF.

Concerning this clone itself: Because it lacks the conserved phenylalanine or tryptophan at the end, this CDR3 is likely a read error. The DNA is omitted, as the CDR3 cannot be located on it reliably, and the CDR3 follows TCRdb's listing. This chain joins TRBV7-2 and TRBJ1-2; TRBD1 reflects the table's D call only, with no check against the DNA. Germline V lookup: CDR1 SGHTA, CDR2 FQGNSA. The CDR3 sequence runs 12 residues, both termini included. CDR3 residues: CASSLVYDRVEV.

V gene TRBV5-1 combines with J gene TRBJ2-5; D is perhaps TRBD1 (6 bases). V lost 6 bases to trimming and J lost 3 bases, with 15 bases between them. Germline CDR1 is SGHRS and CDR2 is YFSETQ. The CDR3 is 14 amino acids. In DNA, the CDR3 is TGCGCCAGCACCAATGGACAGAATGAAGAGACCCAGTACTTC. Translation gives CASTNGQNEETQYF.

This chain links TRBV28 with TRBJ1-2; the D is unclear. This CDR3 spans 13 amino acids. Germline lookup yields CDR1 MDHEN and CDR2 SYDVKM. Trimming removed 2 bases from V and 2 bases from J, with 6 bases in between. CDR3 in amino acids: CASSLKENYGYTF. CDR3 nucleotides: TGTGCCAGCAGTTTAAAAGAGAACTATGGCTACACCTTC.